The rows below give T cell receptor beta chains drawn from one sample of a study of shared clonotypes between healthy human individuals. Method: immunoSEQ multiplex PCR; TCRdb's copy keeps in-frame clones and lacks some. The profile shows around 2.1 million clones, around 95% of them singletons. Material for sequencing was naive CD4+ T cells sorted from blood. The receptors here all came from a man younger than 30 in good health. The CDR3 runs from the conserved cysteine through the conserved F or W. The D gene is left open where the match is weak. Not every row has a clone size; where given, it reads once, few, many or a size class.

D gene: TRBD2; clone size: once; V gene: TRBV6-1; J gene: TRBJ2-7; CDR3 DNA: TGTGCCAGCAGCCCCGCTAGCGGGGGCCCCCTGCAGCAGTACTTC; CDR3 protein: CASSPASGGPLQQYF
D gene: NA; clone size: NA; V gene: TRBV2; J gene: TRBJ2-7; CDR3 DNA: TGTGCCAGGTCTTCGACAGAGTACTACGAGCAGTACTTC; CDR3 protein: CARSSTEYYEQYF
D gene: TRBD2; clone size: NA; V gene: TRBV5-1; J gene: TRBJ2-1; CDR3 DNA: TGCGCCAGCAGCCTCGGGACTAGCAGTAATGAGCAGTTCTTC; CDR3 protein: CASSLGTSSNEQFF
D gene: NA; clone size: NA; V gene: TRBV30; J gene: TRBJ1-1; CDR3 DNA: TGTGCCTGGAGTGTAGGGGTGTGGGCTTTCTTT; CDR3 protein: CAWSVGVWAFF
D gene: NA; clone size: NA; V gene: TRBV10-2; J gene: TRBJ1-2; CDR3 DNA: TGCGCCAGCAGTGAACAGTTGAACTATGGCTACACCTTC; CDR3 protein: CASSEQLNYGYTF
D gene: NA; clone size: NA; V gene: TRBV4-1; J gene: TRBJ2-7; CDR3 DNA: TGCGCCAGCAGCCAAGGTGGGGGTTTCCCCTACGAGCAGTACTTC; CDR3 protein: CASSQGGGFPYEQYF
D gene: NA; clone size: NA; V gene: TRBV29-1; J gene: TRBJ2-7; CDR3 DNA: TGCAGCGTGTATACCATGTACGAGCAGTACTTC; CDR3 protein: CSVYTMYEQYF
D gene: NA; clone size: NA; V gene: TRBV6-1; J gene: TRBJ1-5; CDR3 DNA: TGTGCCAGCAGTGAAATCGGGGGGCAGCCCCAGCATTTT; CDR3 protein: CASSEIGGQPQHF
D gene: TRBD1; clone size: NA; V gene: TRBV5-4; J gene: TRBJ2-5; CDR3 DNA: TGTGCCAGCAGCTTTACAGGGGGCAGATTTCAAGAGACCCAGTACTTC; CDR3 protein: CASSFTGGRFQETQYF
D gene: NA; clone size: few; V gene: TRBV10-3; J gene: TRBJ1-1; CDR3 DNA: TGTGCCTCCGATCGGGGCAGAGGCACTGAAGCTTTCTTT; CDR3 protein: CASDRGRGTEAFF
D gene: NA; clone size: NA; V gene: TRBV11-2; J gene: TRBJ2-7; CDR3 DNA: TGTGCCAGCAGCTTCGGTGGCAGGGCAGGCGAGCAGTACTTC; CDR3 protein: CASSFGGRAGEQYF
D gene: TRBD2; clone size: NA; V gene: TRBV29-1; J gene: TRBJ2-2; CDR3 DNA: TGCAGCGTTGGGACTAGCGTCAACACCGGGGAGCTGTTTTTT; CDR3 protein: CSVGTSVNTGELFF
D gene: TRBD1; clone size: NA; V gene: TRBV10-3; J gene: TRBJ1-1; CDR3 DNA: TGTGCCATCAGGCAACAGGGGTGGGATGGTGAAGCTTTCTTT; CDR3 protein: CAIRQQGWDGEAFF
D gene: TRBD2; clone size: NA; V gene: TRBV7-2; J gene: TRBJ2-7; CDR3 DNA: TGTGCCAGCAGCTTTGTGGGAGGGCCCCTCGAGCAGTACTTC; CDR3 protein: CASSFVGGPLEQYF
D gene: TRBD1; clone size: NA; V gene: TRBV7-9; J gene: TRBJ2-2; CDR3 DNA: TGTGCCAGCAGCTTAGGAGGGACAGGGCACACCGGGGAGCTGTTTTTT; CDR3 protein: CASSLGGTGHTGELFF
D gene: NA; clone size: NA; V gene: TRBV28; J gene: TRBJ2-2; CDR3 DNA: TGTGCCAGCAGTTTGCAGGGGACCGGGGAGCTGTTTTTT; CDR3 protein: CASSLQGTGELFF
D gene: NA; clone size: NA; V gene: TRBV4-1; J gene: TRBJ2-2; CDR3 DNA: TGCGCCAGCAGCCAAGGACAGTTCAACACCGGGGAGCTGTTTTTT; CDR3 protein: CASSQGQFNTGELFF
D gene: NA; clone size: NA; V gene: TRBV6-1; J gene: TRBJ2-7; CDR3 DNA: TGTGCCAGCAGCAAAGACAGGGGACTACGCGAGCAGTACTTC; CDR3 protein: CASSKDRGLREQYF
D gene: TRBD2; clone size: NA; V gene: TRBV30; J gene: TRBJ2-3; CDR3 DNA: TGTGCCTCGACTAGCGGGAGGTTGGTGGGAAGCACAGATACGCAGTATTTT; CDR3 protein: CASTSGRLVGSTDTQYF
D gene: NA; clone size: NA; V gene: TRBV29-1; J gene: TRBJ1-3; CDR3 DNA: TGCAGCGTTGAAGATCCTCGGAGACAAATTAGAAGGACCATATATTTT; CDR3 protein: CSVEDPRRQIRRTIYF
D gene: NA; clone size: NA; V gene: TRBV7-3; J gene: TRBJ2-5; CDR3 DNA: TGTGCCAGCAGCGCCACTGTGGGCGCGGAGACCCAGTACTTC; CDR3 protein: CASSATVGAETQYF
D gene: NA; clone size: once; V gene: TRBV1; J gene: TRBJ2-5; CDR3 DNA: TGCACCAGCAGCCAAGGAGGACGGGCAGAGGGAGAGACCCAGTACTTC; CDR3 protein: CTSSQGGRAEGETQYF
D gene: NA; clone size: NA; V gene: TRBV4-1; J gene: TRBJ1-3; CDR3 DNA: TGCGCCAGCAGCCAACTACTGACCCAAAAGAACACCATATATTTT; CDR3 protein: CASSQLLTQKNTIYF
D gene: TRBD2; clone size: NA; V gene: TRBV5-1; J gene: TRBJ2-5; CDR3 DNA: TGCGCCAGCAGACTAGCGGGTTCCCAAGAGACCCAGTACTTC; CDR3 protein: CASRLAGSQETQYF
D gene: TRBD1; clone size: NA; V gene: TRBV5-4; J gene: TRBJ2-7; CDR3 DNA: TGTGCCAGCAGCTTGGGGGGGACAGGGGCCTACGAGCAGTACTTC; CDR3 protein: CASSLGGTGAYEQYF